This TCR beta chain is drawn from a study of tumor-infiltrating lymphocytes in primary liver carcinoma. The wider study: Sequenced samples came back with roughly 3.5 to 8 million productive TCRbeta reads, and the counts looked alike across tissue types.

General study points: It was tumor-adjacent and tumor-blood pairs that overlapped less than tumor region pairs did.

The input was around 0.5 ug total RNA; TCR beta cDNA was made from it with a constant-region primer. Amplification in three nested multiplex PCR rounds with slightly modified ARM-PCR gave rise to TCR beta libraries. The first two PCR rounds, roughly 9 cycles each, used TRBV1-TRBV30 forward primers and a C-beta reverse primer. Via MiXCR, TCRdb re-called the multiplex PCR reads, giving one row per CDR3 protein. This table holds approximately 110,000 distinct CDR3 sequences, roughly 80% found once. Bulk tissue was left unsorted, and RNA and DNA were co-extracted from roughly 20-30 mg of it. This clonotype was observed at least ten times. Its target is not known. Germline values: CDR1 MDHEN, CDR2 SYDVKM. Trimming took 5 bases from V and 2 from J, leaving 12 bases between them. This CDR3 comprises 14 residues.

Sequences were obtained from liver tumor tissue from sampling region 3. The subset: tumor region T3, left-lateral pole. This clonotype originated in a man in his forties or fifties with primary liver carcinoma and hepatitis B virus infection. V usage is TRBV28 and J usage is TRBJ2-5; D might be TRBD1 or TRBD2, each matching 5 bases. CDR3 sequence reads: CASSRDVGQETQYF. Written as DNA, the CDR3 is TGTGCCAGCAGTCGGGACGTTGGGCAAGAGACCCAGTACTTC.